Listed here are 13 T cell receptor beta chains from one sample, sequenced in a study of blood T cell repertoires in COVID-19. The repertoire was sequenced with immunoSEQ multiplex PCR; TCRdb's copy has only in-frame clones and lacks some. The sample shows a few hundred thousand clones, about 90% of them seen only once. The sequencing sample was made of PBMCs or T cells enriched from blood (not recorded which). All receptors come from a man aged 18 to 29 who had recovered from COVID-19.

A single count supports this clone. V usage is TRBV3-1 (or the pseudogene TRBV3-2) and J usage is TRBJ1-6, with 7 bases that match TRBD1. The germline V gene has CDR1 LGHDT and CDR2 YNNKEL (reference sequence). Trimming removed 1 base from V and 10 bases from J; junction bases left unmatched: 4. The length of the CDR3 is 14 residues. The CDR3 reads CASSQGQGESPLHF. The CDR3 DNA follows: TGTGCCAGCAGCCAAGGGCAGGGGGAATCACCCCTCCACTTT.

V is TRBV4-1 and J is TRBJ2-7; D is unclear. From germline, CDR1 is MGHRA and CDR2 YSYEKL. The CDR3 consists of 14 residues. Trimming cost V 0 bases and J 7 bases, with 13 bases left between them. DNA of the CDR3: TGCGCCAGCAGCCAAGATCTAGTTCTGACTGAGCAGTACTTC. As protein: CASSQDLVLTEQYF.

The chain couples TRBV29-1 to TRBJ2-1; tentative D call: TRBD1 (5 bases). Germline loops: CDR1 SQVTM, CDR2 ANQGSEA. The CDR3 runs 11 residues. The germline V and J ends were trimmed by 7 bases and 7 bases, with 11 bases remaining between them. The CDR3 protein is CSGSGYNEQFF. The CDR3 coding sequence is TGCAGCGGTTCAGGGTATAATGAGCAGTTCTTC.

This clone was detected once. The chain links TRBV4-1 to TRBJ2-7; possibly TRBD2 for D (6 bases). The CDR3 runs 15 residues. Looked up from germline, CDR1 is MGHRA and CDR2 is YSYEKL. With 1 base removed from V and 3 bases from J, the gap between germline ends came to 13 bases. The CDR3 nucleotides read TGCGCCAGCAGCCAAGGGACGGGAGTTCACTACGAGCAGTACTTC. Residues: CASSQGTGVHYEQYF.

This rearrangement joins TRBV30 to TRBJ2-3; D is uncertain. CDR1 and CDR2 (germline): GTSNPN, SVGIG (reference sequence). V was pared by 0 bases and J by 0 bases, with 10 bases between. The CDR3 extends over 15 amino acids. DNA of the CDR3: TGTGCCTGGAGTGTCCACACAGCTAGCACAGATACGCAGTATTTT. Its translation is CAWSVHTASTDTQYF. Supplemented by reference TRBV30 and TRBJ2-3, the full variable domain reads SQTIHQWPATLVQPVGSPLSLECTVEGTSNPNLYWYRQAAGRGLQLLFYSVGIGQISSEVPQNLSASRPQDRQFILSSKKLLLSDSGFYLCAWSVHTASTDTQYFGPGTRLTVL.

The chain couples TRBV10-3 to TRBJ2-1; 7 bases fit TRBD2. Germline V CDR1 and CDR2: ENHRY, SYGVKD. The CDR3 contains 11 residues. The V segment lost 8 bases and the J segment 10 bases; nucleotides outside the gene matches: 5. In DNA, the CDR3 is TGTGCCATCGACGCGGGAGACGAGCAGTTCTTC. It is translated as CAIDAGDEQFF.

The V gene is TRBV3-1 (or the pseudogene TRBV3-2), the J gene TRBJ1-3; D unresolved. CDR3 length: 16 amino acids. V was pared by 5 bases and J by 0 bases, with 14 bases between. Germline CDR1 LGHDT, CDR2 YNNKEL (reference sequence). This chain's CDR3 is CASSAPRVSSGNTIYF. CDR3 in DNA: TGTGCCAGCAGCGCGCCACGGGTCAGCTCTGGAAACACCATATATTTT.

The chain combines TRBV12-3 or TRBV12-4 with TRBJ1-2; possibly TRBD1 for D (5 bases). Deletions cut 5 bases from V and 7 bases from J, with 11 bases between. This CDR3 is built from 12 residues. CDR3 residues: CASSSGTGGYTF. CDR3 sequence (DNA): TGTGCCAGCAGTAGCGGGACGGGTGGCTACACCTTC.

The genes are TRBV11-3 and TRBJ2-1, with 8 positions matching TRBD1. The CDR3 runs 15 residues. V shed 3 bases and J 7 bases; nucleotides not matched to a gene: 8. CDR1 and CDR2 from the germline V gene are SGHNT and YENEEA. CDR3 sequence (DNA): TGTGCCAGCAGCTTTGGACAGGGCCGGGGGAATGAGCAGTTCTTC. Protein product: CASSFGQGRGNEQFF.

The chain recombines TRBV7-9 with TRBJ1-3; unclear D gene. This CDR3 is built from 11 residues. Per germline, CDR1 SEHNR and CDR2 FQNEAQ (reference sequence). The V end was cut by 5 bases, the J end by 8 bases, with 7 bases between. This chain's CDR3 is CASSRRDTIYF. As DNA, the CDR3 is TGTGCCAGCAGCCGGAGGGACACCATATATTTT. The whole variable domain, filled in from reference TRBV7-9 and TRBJ1-3, reads DTGVSQNPRHKITKRGQNVTFRCDPISEHNRLYWYRQTLGQGPEFLTYFQNEAQLEKSRLLSDRFSAERPKGSFSTLEIQRTEQGDSAMYLCASSRRDTIYFGEGSWLTVV.

In regard to this clone: Other DNA sequences in the sample encode the same CDR3. The J gene is TRBJ1-4, the V gene TRBV5-1; D unclear. With 0 bases removed from V and 2 bases from J, the gap between germline ends came to 5 bases. Germline V gene lookup returns CDR1 SGHRS and CDR2 YFSETQ. This CDR3 has 14 amino acids. The CDR3 here is CASSLGTTNEKLFF. The CDR3 DNA follows: TGCGCCAGCAGCTTGGGGACTACTAATGAAAAACTGTTTTTT.

CDR3 coding DNA: TGTGCCAGCAGTTGGGGGGGGACTCCCTCTGGAAACACCATATATTTT. This encodes CASSWGGTPSGNTIYF. V usage is TRBV28 and J usage is TRBJ1-3; tentatively, D is TRBD1 (5 bases). The V gene lost 4 bases and the J gene lost 0 bases, with 13 bases spanning the gap. CDR1 and CDR2 (germline): MDHEN, SYDVKM. This CDR3 spans 16 amino acids.

The rearrangement joins TRBV18 to TRBJ1-6, with D perhaps matching TRBD1 (5 bases). Germline V CDR1 and CDR2: KGHSH, LQKENI. The V gene lost 3 bases and the J gene lost 4 bases, with 16 bases spanning the gap. The CDR3 length is 17 residues. This CDR3 reads CASSPLPGGTYNSPLHF. In DNA form, the CDR3 reads TGTGCCAGCTCACCCCTCCCGGGGGGGACGTATAATTCACCCCTCCACTTT. Drawing the rest from reference TRBV18 and TRBJ1-6, the complete variable domain is NAGVMQNPRHLVRRRGQEARLRCSPMKGHSHVYWYRQLPEEGLKFMVYLQKENIIDESGMPKERFSAEFPKEGPSILRIQQVVRGDSAAYFCASSPLPGGTYNSPLHFGNGTRLTVT.